This T cell receptor (beta chain) stems from a study of blood T cell repertoires in COVID-19. The repertoire was sequenced with immunoSEQ multiplex PCR; TCRdb's copy has only in-frame clones and lacks some. The sample has about 88,000 clones; 85% are singletons. The TCR originated in an older woman with acute or convalescent COVID-19. The specimen was peripheral blood.

The CDR3 spells CASTGLAGASGFGQYF. The CDR3 region has the DNA TGCGCCAGCACGGGACTAGCGGGGGCCAGCGGTTTTGGGCAGTATTTT. This chain connects TRBV5-1 to TRBJ2-3; TRBD2 aligns across 14 bases. This CDR3 spans 16 amino acids. With 6 bases clipped from V and 11 bases from J, the junction kept 14 bases outside the gene matches. CDR1 and CDR2 (germline): SGHRS, YFSETQ.